The 8 T cell receptor beta chains below all came from one sample that was sequenced in a study of blood T cell repertoires in COVID-19. Method: immunoSEQ multiplex PCR; TCRdb's copy keeps in-frame clones and lacks some. The table includes around 160,000 clones, approximately 91% detected once. The source material was peripheral blood. These TCRs come from a young man with acute or convalescent COVID-19.

The chain couples TRBV19 to TRBJ1-5; the D gene is possibly TRBD1 (6 bases). Germline V lookup: CDR1 LNHDA, CDR2 SQIVND (reference sequence). The CDR3 extends over 14 amino acids. V was clipped by 6 bases and J by 6 bases, with 15 bases between them. CDR3 nucleotide sequence: TGTGCCAGTAGCCTCCTTACAGGGAGTCAGCCCCAGCATTTT. Its protein is CASSLLTGSQPQHF.

V is TRBV4-1 and J is TRBJ2-3; a possible D gene is TRBD2 (7 bases). CDR1 is MGHRA and CDR2 is YSYEKL in the germline V gene. V lost 4 bases and J 7 bases, leaving 15 bases between the germline ends. The CDR3 totals 14 residues. The CDR3 bases are TGCGCCAGCAGCCCCGGGGGGCTCGGAAATACGCAGTATTTT. The encoded protein is CASSPGGLGNTQYF.

The chain recombines TRBV12-5 with TRBJ1-1, with D uncertain. The V end lost 8 bases, the J end lost 12 bases, and 16 bases lay between the germline ends. Germline V gene data show CDR1 as LGHNT and CDR2 as FRNRAP. The CDR3 spans 11 residues. The DNA of the CDR3 is TGTGCTAGTACCTCGGGAATGGGAACTTTCTTT. Its translation is CASTSGMGTFF.

The genes are TRBV5-1 and TRBJ1-5; no clear D gene. Germline lookup yields CDR1 SGHRS and CDR2 YFSETQ. The V gene lost 4 bases and the J gene lost 2 bases, with 13 bases spanning the gap. The CDR3 is 15 amino acids. The CDR3 DNA sequence: TGCGCCAGCAGCCCGGGAGGGTTGGGCAATCAGCCCCAGCATTTT. As protein: CASSPGGLGNQPQHF.

This clone showed up just a few times. V gene TRBV30 combines with J gene TRBJ2-1; tentative D call: TRBD1 (6 bases). CDR3 size: 16 residues. V gave up 3 bases and J gave up 0 bases, with 15 bases separating them. Germline-derived CDR1 and CDR2 are GTSNPN and SVGIG (reference sequence). The CDR3 region is CAWSATGLGSYNEQFF. The CDR3 DNA reads as TGTGCCTGGAGCGCAACAGGGTTGGGCTCCTACAATGAGCAGTTCTTC. The full variable domain, with the rest looked up from reference TRBV30 and TRBJ2-1, is SQTIHQWPATLVQPVGSPLSLECTVEGTSNPNLYWYRQAAGRGLQLLFYSVGIGQISSEVPQNLSASRPQDRQFILSSKKLLLSDSGFYLCAWSATGLGSYNEQFFGPGTRLTVL.

The chain recombines TRBV2 with TRBJ2-7; D gene unclear. The CDR3 length is 13 residues. The V end lost 2 bases, the J end lost 3 bases, and 8 bases lay between the germline ends. Looked up from germline, CDR1 is SNHLY and CDR2 is FYNNEI. The CDR3 DNA is TGTGCCAGCAGTGAAACTATAAACTACGAGCAGTACTTC. It yields the protein CASSETINYEQYF. The whole variable domain, remainder taken from reference TRBV2 and TRBJ2-7, is EPEVTQTPSHQVTQMGQEVILRCVPISNHLYFYWYRQILGQKVEFLVSFYNNEISEKSEIFDDQFSVERPDGSNFTLKIRSTKLEDSAMYFCASSETINYEQYFGPGTRLTVT.

The J gene is TRBJ2-5, the V gene TRBV10-3; 10 bases are a match to TRBD1. This CDR3 is built from 17 residues. Germline trimming cut 5 bases from V and 5 bases from J; bases unmatched to any gene: 14. The germline V gene has CDR1 ENHRY and CDR2 SYGVKD. The CDR3 loop is CAISKRDRGLREETQYF. CDR3 nucleotide sequence: TGTGCCATCAGTAAGCGAGACAGGGGGCTGAGAGAGGAGACCCAGTACTTC.

The rearrangement uses TRBV20-1 and TRBJ2-5; D not resolved. Germline V lookup: CDR1 DFQATT, CDR2 SNEGSKA (reference sequence). Trimming shortened V by 7 bases and J by 5 bases, and 11 bases separated the two germline ends. The length of the CDR3 is 11 residues. CDR3 sequence (DNA): TGCAGTGTCCTTCAGGTGGAGACCCAGTACTTC. Encoded protein: CSVLQVETQYF.